This T cell receptor (beta chain) comes out of a study of T cells in Graves' hyperthyroidism and ophthalmopathy. Study outcomes and limitations: Ophthalmopathy and stable hyperthyroidism were separated by a 13 V-J model. Most thyroid-expanded clonotypes above 0.001 were also found in blood.

Amplified TCR beta CDR3 regions derived from RNA transcripts. During a first-round RT-PCR of the TCR CDR3, the HTBI primer set was used. TCRdb processed the multiplex PCR reads anew with MiXCR; each CDR3 protein has one entry. Here the sample spans hundreds of thousands of distinct CDR3 sequences, approximately 17% being singletons. This clonotype was counted between two and nine times. The antigen remains unidentified. The CDR3 length is 12 residues. V lost 5 bases, J lost 5 bases, and 7 bases lay in between. CDR1 is SEHNR, CDR2 FQNEAQ, per germline (reference sequence). Clinical Activity Scores of at least 3, NOSPECS grades of at least 4 and durations under 3 months characterized ophthalmopathy patients.

The receptor comes from a woman in her sixties with Graves' ophthalmopathy. The chain links TRBV7-9 to TRBJ2-1; D is ambiguous. The specimen was blood. The CDR3 spells CASSIGDNEQFF. Written as DNA, the CDR3 is TGTGCCAGCAGCATCGGAGACAATGAGCAGTTCTTC.